These T cell receptor beta chains were read from a single sample in a study of cytomegalovirus exposure and HLA in healthy donors. TCRdb's table, derived via immunoSEQ multiplex PCR, lists solely in-frame clones and lacks some. The sample includes 100,000 to 150,000 clones. The sequencing sample was made of PBMCs. The origin of the receptors is a man aged 18 to 29 in good health and CMV-seronegative. Both conserved end residues are part of each CDR3. The D gene is left open where the match is weak.

v_gene	d_gene	CDR3aa
TRBV29-1	TRBD1	CSGSQGGNTEAFF
TRBV6-1	NA	CASTFSRDNQETQYF
TRBV7-2	TRBD2	CASAGGVGLAGGLSYEQYF
TRBV11-2	NA	CASSIRGYEQYF
TRBV12-5	TRBD1	CASGLGTGTVYGYTF
TRBV5-8	TRBD2	CASSPGTSGDTDTQYF
TRBV14	NA	CASSLQGLDTQYF
TRBV5-1	NA	CASSLASSGNEQFF
TRBV28	NA	CASSLQNGELFF
TRBV29-1	TRBD1	CSGLTGTGYTEAFF
TRBV9	NA	CASSVEAGAEAFF
TRBV9	NA	CASRGLNSSYNEQFF
TRBV21-1	NA	CASSKTMTGPNTEAFF
TRBV7-3	NA	CASSLSNTGELFF
TRBV18	TRBD1	CASSPGGQGGPNEQFF
TRBV5-6	TRBD1	CASSRSRDRGAASFTEAFF
TRBV2	NA	CASSEAAGGVDYGYTF
TRBV6-6	NA	CASSYGGRGGGYTF
TRBV4-1	TRBD1	CASSQPGQGRPDTQYF
TRBV9	TRBD1	CASSVMGDRGQEAFF
TRBV6-5	NA	CASSYSLGHNNTEAFF
TRBV4-2	NA	CASSPQSTDTQYF